This TCR beta chain is drawn from a study of CD8+ T cells in alopecia areata. This clone occurred a few times. Genes here carry mouse names. Sequencing ends 4 residues short of the CDR3 end; the germline J gene provides the rest. In each case, RNA was isolated and then reverse transcribed into cDNA as the sequencing template. Using immunoSEQ multiplex PCR, the repertoire was profiled, and TCRdb retains in-frame clones only, with some absent. The repertoire shows 250,000 or so clones, none seen only once; the top ten take 1.2%. Sorting used CD4, CD8alpha, NKG2D, NKG2ACE and other markers on pooled cutaneous lymph node cells. There are 15 residues in the CDR3. V was trimmed by 3 bases and J by 0 bases, leaving 10 bases between them. Germline CDR1 LGHNA, CDR2 YNLKQL (reference sequence).

This receptor was taken from a C3H/HeJ mouse with alopecia areata. The strain's MHC: H2-k. The chain combines TRBV5 with TRBJ2-5, with D possibly TRBD2 on 5 matching bases. Input material: CD4+ T cells sorted from a lymph node. The CDR3 bases that were read are TGTGCCAGCAGCCACGGACTTCTTAACCAAGAC. Translated, it gives CASSHGLLNQD. Given in full, the CDR3 is CASSHGLLNQDTQYF.